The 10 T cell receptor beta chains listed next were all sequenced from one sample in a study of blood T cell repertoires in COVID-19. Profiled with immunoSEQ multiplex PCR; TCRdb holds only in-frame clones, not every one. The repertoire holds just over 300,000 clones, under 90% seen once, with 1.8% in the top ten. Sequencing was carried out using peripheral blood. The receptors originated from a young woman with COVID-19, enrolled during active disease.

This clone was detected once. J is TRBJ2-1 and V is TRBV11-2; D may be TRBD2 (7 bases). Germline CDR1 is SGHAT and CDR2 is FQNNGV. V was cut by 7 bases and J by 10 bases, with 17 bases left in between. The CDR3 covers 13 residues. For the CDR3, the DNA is TGTGCCAGCAATGACGGGGGGCAGGAGGAGCAGTTCTTC. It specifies CASNDGGQEEQFF.

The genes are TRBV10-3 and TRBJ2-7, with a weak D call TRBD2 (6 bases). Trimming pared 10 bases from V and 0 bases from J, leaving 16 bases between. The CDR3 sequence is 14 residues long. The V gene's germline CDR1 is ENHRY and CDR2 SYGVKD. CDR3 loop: CATRGWGNSYEQYF. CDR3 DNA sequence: TGTGCCACACGGGGGTGGGGGAACTCCTACGAGCAGTACTTC.

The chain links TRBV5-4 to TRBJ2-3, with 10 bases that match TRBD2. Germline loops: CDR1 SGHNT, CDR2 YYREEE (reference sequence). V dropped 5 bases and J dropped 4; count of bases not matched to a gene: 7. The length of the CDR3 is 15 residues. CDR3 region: CASRNGLAEPDTQYF. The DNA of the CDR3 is TGTGCCAGCAGAAACGGACTAGCGGAACCAGATACGCAGTATTTT.

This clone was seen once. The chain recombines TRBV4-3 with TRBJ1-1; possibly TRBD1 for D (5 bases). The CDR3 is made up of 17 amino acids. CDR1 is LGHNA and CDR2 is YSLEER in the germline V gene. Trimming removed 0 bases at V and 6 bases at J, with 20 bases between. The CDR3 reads CASSQEFAGPYEAEAFF. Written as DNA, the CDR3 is TGCGCCAGCAGCCAAGAATTTGCGGGACCCTACGAAGCTGAAGCTTTCTTT.

Here the CDR3 DNA reads TGTGCCAGCAGTTACCTTTGGGGGGCCTACGAGCAGTACTTC. It encodes CASSYLWGAYEQYF. The rearrangement uses TRBV6-2 or TRBV6-3 and TRBJ2-7; D may be TRBD2 (6 bases). V was pared by 2 bases and J by 2 bases, with 10 bases between. The CDR3 extends over 14 amino acids. Germline V gene lookup returns CDR1 MNHEY and CDR2 SVGEGT.

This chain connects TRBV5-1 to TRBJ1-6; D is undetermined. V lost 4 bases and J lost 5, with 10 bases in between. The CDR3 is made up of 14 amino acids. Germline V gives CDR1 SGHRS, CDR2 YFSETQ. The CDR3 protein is CASSGGRDNSPLHF. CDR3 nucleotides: TGCGCCAGCAGCGGAGGACGGGATAATTCACCCCTCCACTTT. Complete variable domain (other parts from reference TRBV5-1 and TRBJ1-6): KAGVTQTPRYLIKTRGQQVTLSCSPISGHRSVSWYQQTPGQGLQFLFEYFSETQRNKGNFPGRFSGRQFSNSRSEMNVSTLELGDSALYLCASSGGRDNSPLHFGNGTRLTVT.

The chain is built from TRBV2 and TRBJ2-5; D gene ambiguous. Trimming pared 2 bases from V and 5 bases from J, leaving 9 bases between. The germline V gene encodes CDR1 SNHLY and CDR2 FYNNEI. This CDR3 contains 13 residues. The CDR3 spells CASSETVVETQYF. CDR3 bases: TGTGCCAGCAGTGAAACGGTGGTGGAGACCCAGTACTTC.

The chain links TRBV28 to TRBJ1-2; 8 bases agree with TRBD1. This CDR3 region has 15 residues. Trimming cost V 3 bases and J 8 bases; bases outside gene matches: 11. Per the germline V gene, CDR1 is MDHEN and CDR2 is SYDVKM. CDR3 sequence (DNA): TGTGCCAGCAGTTTGACAGGGGCCCGGCGTCGGGGCTACACCTTC. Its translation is CASSLTGARRRGYTF.

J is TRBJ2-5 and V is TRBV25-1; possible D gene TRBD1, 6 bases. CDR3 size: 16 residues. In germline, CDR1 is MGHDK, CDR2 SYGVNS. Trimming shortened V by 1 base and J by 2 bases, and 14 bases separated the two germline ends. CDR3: CASSELGTSKQETQYF. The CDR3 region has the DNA TGTGCCAGCAGTGAATTGGGGACAAGCAAGCAAGAGACCCAGTACTTC.

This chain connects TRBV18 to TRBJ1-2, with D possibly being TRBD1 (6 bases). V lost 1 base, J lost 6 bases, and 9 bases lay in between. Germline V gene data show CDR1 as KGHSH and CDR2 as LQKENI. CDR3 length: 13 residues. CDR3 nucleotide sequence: TGTGCCAGCTCACCACTACAGGGAGATGGCTACACCTTC. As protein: CASSPLQGDGYTF.